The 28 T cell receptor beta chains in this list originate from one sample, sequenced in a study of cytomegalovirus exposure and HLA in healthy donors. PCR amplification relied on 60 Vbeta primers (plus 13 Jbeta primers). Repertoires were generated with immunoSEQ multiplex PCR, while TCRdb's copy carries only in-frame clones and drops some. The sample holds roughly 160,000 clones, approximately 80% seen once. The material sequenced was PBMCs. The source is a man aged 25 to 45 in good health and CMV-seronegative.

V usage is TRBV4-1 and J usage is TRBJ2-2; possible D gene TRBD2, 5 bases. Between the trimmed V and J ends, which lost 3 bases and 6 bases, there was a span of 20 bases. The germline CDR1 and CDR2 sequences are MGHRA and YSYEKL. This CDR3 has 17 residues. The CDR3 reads CASSQPPGATGAGELFF. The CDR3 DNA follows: TGCGCCAGCAGCCAGCCCCCAGGTGCGACCGGGGCCGGGGAGCTGTTTTTT.

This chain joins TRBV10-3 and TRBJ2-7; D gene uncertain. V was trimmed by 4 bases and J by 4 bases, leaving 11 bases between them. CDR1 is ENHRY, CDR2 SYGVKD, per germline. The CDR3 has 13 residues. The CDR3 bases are TGTGCCATCAGTGCCGGAGAGAGATACGAGCAGTACTTC. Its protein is CAISAGERYEQYF.

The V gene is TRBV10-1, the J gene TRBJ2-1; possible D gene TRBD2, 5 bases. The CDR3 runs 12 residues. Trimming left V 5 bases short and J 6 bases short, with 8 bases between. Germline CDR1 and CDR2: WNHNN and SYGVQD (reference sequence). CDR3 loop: CASSPDSNEQFF. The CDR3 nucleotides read TGCGCCAGCAGTCCGGACTCCAATGAGCAGTTCTTC.

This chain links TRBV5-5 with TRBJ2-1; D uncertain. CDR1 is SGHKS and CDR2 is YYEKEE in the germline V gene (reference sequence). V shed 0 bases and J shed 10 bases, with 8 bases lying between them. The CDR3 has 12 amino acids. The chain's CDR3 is CASSLVRVEQFF. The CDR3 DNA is TGTGCCAGCAGCTTGGTTCGCGTGGAGCAGTTCTTC.

The CDR3 spells CASSIRQGPIQAFF. The CDR3 region has the DNA TGTGCCAGCAGCATACGACAGGGGCCGATCCAAGCTTTCTTT. This chain uses TRBV5-4 with TRBJ1-1, with 8 nucleotides matching TRBD1. The CDR3 length is 14 residues. Losses at the gene ends were 4 bases for V and 9 bases for J; bases not matched to a gene: 11. In germline, CDR1 is SGHNT, CDR2 YYREEE (reference sequence).

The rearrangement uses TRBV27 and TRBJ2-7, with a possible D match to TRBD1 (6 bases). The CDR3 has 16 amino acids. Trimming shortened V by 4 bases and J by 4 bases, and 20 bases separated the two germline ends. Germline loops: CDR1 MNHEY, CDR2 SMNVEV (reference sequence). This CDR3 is CASSYRQGLADYEQYF. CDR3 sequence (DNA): TGTGCCAGCAGTTATCGCCAGGGGCTAGCAGATTACGAGCAGTACTTC.

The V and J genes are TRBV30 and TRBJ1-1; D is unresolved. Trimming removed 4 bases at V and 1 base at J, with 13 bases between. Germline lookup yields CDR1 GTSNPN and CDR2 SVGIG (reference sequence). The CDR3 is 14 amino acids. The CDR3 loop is CAWISRGSNTEAFF. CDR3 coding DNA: TGTGCCTGGATATCGAGAGGATCGAACACTGAAGCTTTCTTT.

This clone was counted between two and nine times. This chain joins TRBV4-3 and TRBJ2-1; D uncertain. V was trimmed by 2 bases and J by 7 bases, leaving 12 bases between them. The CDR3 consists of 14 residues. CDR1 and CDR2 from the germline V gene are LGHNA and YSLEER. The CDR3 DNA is TGCGCCAGCAGCCAACTAGGTATAGTGAATGAGCAGTTCTTC. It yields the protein CASSQLGIVNEQFF.

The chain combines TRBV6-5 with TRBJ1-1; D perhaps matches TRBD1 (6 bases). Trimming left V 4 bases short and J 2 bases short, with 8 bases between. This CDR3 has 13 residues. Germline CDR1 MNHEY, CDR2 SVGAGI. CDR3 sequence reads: CASSSQGNTEAFF. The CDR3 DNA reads TGTGCCAGCAGTTCACAGGGTAACACTGAAGCTTTCTTT.

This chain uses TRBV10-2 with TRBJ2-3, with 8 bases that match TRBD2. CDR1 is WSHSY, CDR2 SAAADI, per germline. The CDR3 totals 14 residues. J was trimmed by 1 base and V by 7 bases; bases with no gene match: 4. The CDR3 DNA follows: TGCGCCAGCAAAGAAGCGGGGGGCACAGATACGCAGTATTTT. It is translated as CASKEAGGTDTQYF.

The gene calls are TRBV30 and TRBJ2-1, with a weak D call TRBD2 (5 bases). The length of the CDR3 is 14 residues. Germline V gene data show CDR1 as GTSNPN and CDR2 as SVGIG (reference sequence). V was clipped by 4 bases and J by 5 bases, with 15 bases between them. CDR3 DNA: TGTGCCTGGACCCGGGAAACCTACAACAATGAGCAGTTCTTC. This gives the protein CAWTRETYNNEQFF.

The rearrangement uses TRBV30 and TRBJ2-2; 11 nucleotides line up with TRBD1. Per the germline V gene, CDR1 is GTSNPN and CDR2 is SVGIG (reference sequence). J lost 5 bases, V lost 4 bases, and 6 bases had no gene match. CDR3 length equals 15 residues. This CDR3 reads CAWNPGQGETGELFF. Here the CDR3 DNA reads TGTGCCTGGAACCCGGGACAGGGGGAAACCGGGGAGCTGTTTTTT.

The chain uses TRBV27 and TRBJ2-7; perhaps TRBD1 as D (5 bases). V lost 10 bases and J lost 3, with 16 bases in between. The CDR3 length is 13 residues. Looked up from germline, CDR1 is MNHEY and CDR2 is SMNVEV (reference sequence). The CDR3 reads CATRTPGYYEQYF. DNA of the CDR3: TGTGCCACGCGGACACCCGGCTACTACGAGCAGTACTTC.

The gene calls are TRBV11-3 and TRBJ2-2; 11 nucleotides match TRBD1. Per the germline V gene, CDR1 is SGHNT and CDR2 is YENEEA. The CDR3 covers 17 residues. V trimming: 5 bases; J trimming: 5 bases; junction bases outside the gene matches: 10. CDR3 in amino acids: CASSPGTGGMRTGELFF. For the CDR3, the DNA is TGTGCCAGCAGCCCTGGGACAGGGGGTATGAGGACCGGGGAGCTGTTTTTT.

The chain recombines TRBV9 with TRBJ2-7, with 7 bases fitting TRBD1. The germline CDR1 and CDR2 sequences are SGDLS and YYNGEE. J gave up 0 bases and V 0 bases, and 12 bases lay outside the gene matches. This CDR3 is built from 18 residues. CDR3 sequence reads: CASSVGVDAGGLSYEQYF. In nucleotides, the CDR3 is TGTGCCAGCAGCGTAGGAGTTGACGCAGGGGGTCTCTCCTACGAGCAGTACTTC.

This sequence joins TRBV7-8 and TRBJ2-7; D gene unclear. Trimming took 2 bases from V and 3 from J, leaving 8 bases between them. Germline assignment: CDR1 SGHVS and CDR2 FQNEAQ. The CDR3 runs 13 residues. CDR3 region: CASSLSGSYEQYF. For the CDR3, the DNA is TGTGCCAGCAGCTTATCTGGCAGCTACGAGCAGTACTTC.

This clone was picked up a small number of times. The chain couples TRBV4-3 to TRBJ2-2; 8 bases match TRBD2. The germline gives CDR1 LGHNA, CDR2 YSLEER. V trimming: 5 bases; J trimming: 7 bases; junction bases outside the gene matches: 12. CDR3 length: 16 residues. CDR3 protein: CASSEWGGGPGGELFF. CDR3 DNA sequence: TGCGCCAGCAGCGAATGGGGCGGGGGGCCCGGCGGGGAGCTGTTTTTT.

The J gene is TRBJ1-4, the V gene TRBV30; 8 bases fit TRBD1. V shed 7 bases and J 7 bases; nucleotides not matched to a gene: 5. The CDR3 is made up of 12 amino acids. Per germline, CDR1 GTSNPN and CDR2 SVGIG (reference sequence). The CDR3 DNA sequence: TGTGCCTCCGGGACAGGTCTTGAAAAACTGTTTTTT. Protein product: CASGTGLEKLFF.

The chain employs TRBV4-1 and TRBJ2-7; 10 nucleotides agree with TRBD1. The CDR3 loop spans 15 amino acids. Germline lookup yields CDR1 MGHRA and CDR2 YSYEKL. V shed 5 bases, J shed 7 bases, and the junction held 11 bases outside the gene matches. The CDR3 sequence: CASSSTGTGVKEQYF. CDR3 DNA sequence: TGCGCCAGCAGCTCTACCGGGACAGGGGTTAAGGAGCAGTACTTC.

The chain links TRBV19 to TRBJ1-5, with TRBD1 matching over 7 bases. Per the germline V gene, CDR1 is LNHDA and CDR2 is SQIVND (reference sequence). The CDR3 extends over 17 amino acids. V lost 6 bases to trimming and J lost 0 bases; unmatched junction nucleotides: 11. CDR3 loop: CASRDRVGLRSNQPQHF. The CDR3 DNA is TGTGCCAGTAGAGACAGGGTAGGCCTTCGTAGCAATCAGCCCCAGCATTTT.

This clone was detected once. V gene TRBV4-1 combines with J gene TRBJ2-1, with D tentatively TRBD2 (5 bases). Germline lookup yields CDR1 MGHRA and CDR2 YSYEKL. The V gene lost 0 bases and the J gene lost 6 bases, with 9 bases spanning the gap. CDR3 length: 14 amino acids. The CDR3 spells CASSQETGGNEQFF. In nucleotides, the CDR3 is TGCGCCAGCAGCCAAGAAACCGGAGGCAATGAGCAGTTCTTC.

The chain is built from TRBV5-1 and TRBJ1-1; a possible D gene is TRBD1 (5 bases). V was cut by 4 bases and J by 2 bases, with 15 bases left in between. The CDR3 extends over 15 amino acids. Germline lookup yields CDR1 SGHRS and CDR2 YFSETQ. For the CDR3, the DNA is TGCGCCAGCAGCCCCGTAGCCCAGGGTAACACTGAAGCTTTCTTT. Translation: CASSPVAQGNTEAFF. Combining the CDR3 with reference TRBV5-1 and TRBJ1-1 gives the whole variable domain KAGVTQTPRYLIKTRGQQVTLSCSPISGHRSVSWYQQTPGQGLQFLFEYFSETQRNKGNFPGRFSGRQFSNSRSEMNVSTLELGDSALYLCASSPVAQGNTEAFFGQGTRLTVV.

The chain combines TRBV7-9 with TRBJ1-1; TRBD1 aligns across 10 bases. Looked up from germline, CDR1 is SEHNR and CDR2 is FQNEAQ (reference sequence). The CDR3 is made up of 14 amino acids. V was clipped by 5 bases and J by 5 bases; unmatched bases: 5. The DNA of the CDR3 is TGTGCCAGCAGCATTAGACAGGGGGCAACTGAAGCTTTCTTT. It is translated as CASSIRQGATEAFF.

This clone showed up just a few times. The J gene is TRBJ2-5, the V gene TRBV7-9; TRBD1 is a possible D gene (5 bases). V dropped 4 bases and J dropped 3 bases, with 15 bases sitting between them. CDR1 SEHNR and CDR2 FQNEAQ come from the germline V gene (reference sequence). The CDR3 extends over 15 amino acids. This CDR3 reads CASSSRGRAEETQYF. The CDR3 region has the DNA TGTGCCAGCAGCTCTAGGGGCCGGGCGGAAGAGACCCAGTACTTC.

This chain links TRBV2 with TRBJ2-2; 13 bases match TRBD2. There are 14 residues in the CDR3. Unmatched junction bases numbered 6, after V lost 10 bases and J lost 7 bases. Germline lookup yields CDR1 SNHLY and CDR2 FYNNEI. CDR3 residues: CATGTSGNHGELFF. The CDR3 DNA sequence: TGTGCCACCGGGACTAGCGGGAACCACGGGGAGCTGTTTTTT.

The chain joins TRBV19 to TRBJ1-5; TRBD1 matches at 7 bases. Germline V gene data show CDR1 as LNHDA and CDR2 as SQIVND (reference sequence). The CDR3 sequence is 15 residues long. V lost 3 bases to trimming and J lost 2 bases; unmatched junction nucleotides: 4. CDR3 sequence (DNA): TGTGCCAGTAGTATCAGGGGGGTTGGCAATCAGCCCCAGCATTTT. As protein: CASSIRGVGNQPQHF.

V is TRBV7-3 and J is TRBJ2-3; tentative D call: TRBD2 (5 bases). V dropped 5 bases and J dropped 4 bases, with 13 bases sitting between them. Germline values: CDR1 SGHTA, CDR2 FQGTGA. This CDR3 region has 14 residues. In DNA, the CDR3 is TGTGCCAGCAGCCGAGCGGAGCGGTCAGATACGCAGTATTTT. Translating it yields CASSRAERSDTQYF.

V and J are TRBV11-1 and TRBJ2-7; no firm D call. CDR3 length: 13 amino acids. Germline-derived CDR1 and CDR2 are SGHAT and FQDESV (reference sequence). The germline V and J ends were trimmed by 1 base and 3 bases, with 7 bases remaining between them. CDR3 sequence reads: CASSLVPSYEQYF. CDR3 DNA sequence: TGTGCCAGCAGCTTAGTCCCGAGCTACGAGCAGTACTTC.